Listed here are 12 T cell receptor beta chains from one sample, sequenced in a study of shared clonotypes between healthy human individuals. Assay: immunoSEQ multiplex PCR; the TCRdb copy retains only in-frame clones and omits some. Altogether around 1.5 million clones are present, nearly 99% being singletons, with the ten largest covering roughly 0.45%. Material for sequencing was naive CD4+ T cells sorted from blood. Subset specified: CD45RA+ positively selected. The source is a man aged 30 to 45 in good health.

V usage is TRBV10-3 and J usage is TRBJ2-3; no firm D call. CDR3 size: 13 residues. Germline assignment: CDR1 ENHRY and CDR2 SYGVKD. Trimming removed 2 bases at V and 0 bases at J, with 3 bases between. In DNA form, the CDR3 reads TGTGCCATCAGTGAGCCCAGCACAGATACGCAGTATTTT. It translates to CAISEPSTDTQYF.

CDR3 in DNA: TGTGCCAGCAGTGAACTAGCGGGAGGGCCCCGTGAGCAGTTCTTC. Translated: CASSELAGGPREQFF. The J gene is TRBJ2-1, the V gene TRBV2; 12 nucleotides align to TRBD2. The germline V gene encodes CDR1 SNHLY and CDR2 FYNNEI. The CDR3 spans 15 residues. Germline trimming cut 2 bases from V and 9 bases from J; bases unmatched to any gene: 5.

CDR3 residues: CASRVQTNTGELFF. The CDR3 DNA reads TGTGCCAGCAGGGTGCAGACGAACACCGGGGAGCTGTTTTTT. The J gene is TRBJ2-2, the V gene TRBV2; D remains unclear. CDR1 SNHLY and CDR2 FYNNEI come from the germline V gene. CDR3 length: 14 amino acids. Deletions cut 6 bases from V and 0 bases from J, with 8 bases between. Looking up the rest from reference TRBV2 and TRBJ2-2 gives the full variable domain: EPEVTQTPSHQVTQMGQEVILRCVPISNHLYFYWYRQILGQKVEFLVSFYNNEISEKSEIFDDQFSVERPDGSNFTLKIRSTKLEDSAMYFCASRVQTNTGELFFGEGSRLTVL.

The chain uses TRBV18 and TRBJ2-7; 9 positions match TRBD2. V trimming: 6 bases; J trimming: 3 bases; junction bases outside the gene matches: 15. Germline V gene data show CDR1 as KGHSH and CDR2 as LQKENI. The CDR3 is 17 amino acids. CDR3 sequence reads: CASSHLPGLARHYEQYF. CDR3 nucleotides: TGTGCCAGCTCTCATTTACCTGGACTAGCGCGACACTACGAGCAGTACTTC.

The rearrangement joins TRBV7-8 to TRBJ2-3, with D tentatively TRBD1 (6 bases). CDR1 and CDR2 (germline): SGHVS, FQNEAQ. Trimming took off 5 bases at V and 3 bases at J, with 15 bases between the two ends. The CDR3 has 15 residues. CDR3: CASSPTGLLTDTQYF. The CDR3 coding sequence is TGTGCCAGCAGCCCTACAGGGTTGTTGACAGATACGCAGTATTTT. The full variable domain, in which reference TRBV7-8 and TRBJ2-3 provide the parts outside the CDR3, is GAGVSQSPRYKVAKRGQDVALRCDPISGHVSLFWYQQALGQGPEFLTYFQNEAQLDKSGLPSDRFFAERPEGSVSTLKIQRTQQEDSAVYLCASSPTGLLTDTQYFGPGTRLTVL.

Comment on this clone: At the DNA level, this CDR3 is encoded by other sequences in the same sample as well. The rearrangement joins TRBV18 to TRBJ1-3; 7 nucleotides align to TRBD1. Trimming took 3 bases from V and 0 from J; bases not matched to a gene: 2. The CDR3 has 15 residues. The V gene's germline CDR1 is KGHSH and CDR2 LQKENI. CDR3 nucleotides: TGTGCCAGCTCACCGGGACAGAGCTCTGGAAACACCATATATTTT. It translates to CASSPGQSSGNTIYF. The whole variable domain, remainder taken from reference TRBV18 and TRBJ1-3, is NAGVMQNPRHLVRRRGQEARLRCSPMKGHSHVYWYRQLPEEGLKFMVYLQKENIIDESGMPKERFSAEFPKEGPSILRIQQVVRGDSAAYFCASSPGQSSGNTIYFGEGSWLTVV.

This clone was counted a single time. The rearrangement links TRBV2 to TRBJ2-7; weak D call: TRBD2 (5 bases). CDR3 length equals 13 residues. Germline CDR1 and CDR2: SNHLY and FYNNEI. Trimming removed 6 bases at V and 3 bases at J, with 12 bases between. The CDR3 region is CASRAGTLYEQYF. For the CDR3, the DNA is TGTGCCAGCAGGGCGGGCACCCTCTACGAGCAGTACTTC.

This rearrangement joins TRBV2 to TRBJ2-1, with 13 bases lining up with TRBD2. Unmatched junction bases numbered 6, after V lost 6 bases and J lost 4 bases. Looked up from germline, CDR1 is SNHLY and CDR2 is FYNNEI. The CDR3 is made up of 16 amino acids. CDR3 sequence reads: CASRDRTSGRYNEQFF. CDR3 in DNA: TGTGCCAGCAGGGACAGGACTAGCGGGAGATACAATGAGCAGTTCTTC.

The chain's CDR3 is CASSGGSKYNEQFF. The CDR3 DNA reads as TGTGCCAGTAGTGGGGGGAGTAAGTACAATGAGCAGTTCTTC. The chain joins TRBV19 to TRBJ2-1; D might be TRBD2 (6 bases). CDR3 length: 14 amino acids. The germline V gene encodes CDR1 LNHDA and CDR2 SQIVND (reference sequence). V was pared by 5 bases and J by 4 bases, with 12 bases between.

This rearrangement joins TRBV29-1 to TRBJ2-1; 7 bases agree with TRBD2. Germline V gene data show CDR1 as SQVTM and CDR2 as ANQGSEA. The CDR3 is made up of 15 amino acids. V lost 2 bases and J lost 15; bases outside the gene matches: 19. CDR3 protein: CSVERDLASGQTMFF. The DNA for the CDR3 is TGCAGCGTTGAAAGGGATTTGGCTAGCGGCCAAACCATGTTCTTC.

The genes are TRBV7-2 and TRBJ1-3; possibly TRBD1 for D (5 bases). This CDR3 contains 17 residues. Germline lookup yields CDR1 SGHTA and CDR2 FQGNSA. Between the trimmed V and J ends, which lost 5 bases and 0 bases, there was a span of 17 bases. CDR3: CASSRGVTPDSGNTIYF. CDR3 coding DNA: TGTGCCAGCAGCAGAGGGGTCACCCCGGACTCTGGAAACACCATATATTTT.

This clone occurred once. The chain employs TRBV19 and TRBJ2-1; D not certain. Germline CDR1 is LNHDA and CDR2 is SQIVND (reference sequence). Between the trimmed V and J ends, which lost 5 bases and 6 bases, there was a span of 8 bases. The CDR3 is 12 residues long. For the CDR3, the DNA is TGTGCCAGTAGTTCGCCCCGCAATGAGCAGTTCTTC. It codes for CASSSPRNEQFF.